The text below deals with one T cell receptor (beta chain). What it recognizes is unknown. One end of the junction is discordant with germline, which a read error may explain. A modified ARM-PCR protocol with three rounds of nested PCR amplified TCRbeta. Using its own MiXCR run on the multiplex PCR reads, TCRdb lists one record per CDR3 protein. The sample shows tens of thousands of distinct CDR3 sequences, less than 80% of them seen only once. The template was RNA from unsorted bulk tissue. The CDR3 contains 14 residues. The data were obtained in a study of tumor and adjacent non-tumor tissue in lung cancer. Notes on the study in general: In normal lung, the top 100 clones were significantly more dominant than in tumor. TCR diversity was significantly greater in tumor than normal lung tissue.

What was sequenced was lung tumor tissue. The rearrangement uses TRBV12-3 or TRBV12-4 and TRBJ2-2, with D possibly matching TRBD1 (6 bases). The receptor's source is a man aged 55-75 years with non-small cell lung cancer. This CDR3 is CANNLRGVTGELFF. The DNA of the CDR3 is TGTGCCAACAACCTCAGGGGAGTCACCGGGGAGCTATTTTTT.